The clone carrying this T cell receptor beta chain turned up a few times. What it recognizes is unknown. Template switching by 5'RACE produced TCR cDNA, adding a universal primer site and UMIs. TCRdb re-analysed the 5' RACE reads in MiXCR, keeping a single row per CDR3 protein. The data show about 400,000 distinct CDR3 sequences, with approximately 5.7% seen just once and about 15% held by the top ten. The data are from a study of T cells after yellow fever vaccination. Looking at the study overall: Preparation of fractions with low cell numbers was performed using SMART-Seq v4 Ultra Low Input.

General study results and limits: The booster saw the reappearance of most primary-vaccination clones (roughly 96% CD4, roughly 87% CD8).

V lost 5 bases to trimming and J lost 3 bases, with 16 bases between them. There are 15 residues in the CDR3. CDR1 and CDR2 (germline): SGHTA, FQGNSA. The chain combines TRBV7-2 with TRBJ1-1, with a possible D match to TRBD1 (5 bases). Sequenced material: PBMCs, taken 5 days after the yellow fever booster vaccination. This clonotype was sampled from a man younger than 45 who received the YFV17D yellow fever vaccine. CDR3 coding DNA: TGTGCCAGCAGCACCCACTCCGGAGGGGACACTGAAGCTTTCTTT. This translates into CASSTHSGGDTEAFF.